What follows are 15 T cell receptor beta chains derived from one specimen sequenced in a study of CD8 T cells in Susac syndrome. With random hexamers, roughly 0.45 to 1 ug RNA was reverse transcribed. TCRdb analysed the immunoSEQ multiplex PCR reads with MiXCR anew, one entry per CDR3 protein. The table records around 160,000 distinct CDR3 sequences, around 95% of them present only once. The source material was CD4+ T cells from PBMCs. Receptors were obtained from a human donor in good health.

The chain carries TRBV7-9 and TRBJ1-2, with D possibly TRBD1 on 5 matching bases. CDR1 and CDR2 from the germline V gene are SEHNR and FQNEAQ (reference sequence). Trimming shortened V by 8 bases and J by 3 bases, and 16 bases separated the two germline ends. The CDR3 covers 14 residues. CDR3 loop: CASGSAGLDYGYTF. The CDR3 coding sequence is TGTGCCAGCGGTTCCGCAGGGCTCGACTATGGCTACACCTTC.

This chain uses TRBV6-6 with TRBJ2-1, with 7 positions matching TRBD1. Germline V lookup: CDR1 MNHNY, CDR2 SVGAGI (reference sequence). There are 15 residues in the CDR3. Losses at the gene ends were 6 bases for V and 3 bases for J; bases not matched to a gene: 8. In nucleotides, the CDR3 is TGTGCCAGCAGGCCCCACGACAGGGACTACAATGAGCAGTTCTTC. Its translation is CASRPHDRDYNEQFF.

This chain uses TRBV9 with TRBJ1-2; D unresolved. CDR1 SGDLS and CDR2 YYNGEE come from the germline V gene. CDR3 length: 15 amino acids. V gave up 3 bases and J gave up 3 bases, with 15 bases separating them. CDR3 coding DNA: TGTGCCAGCAGCGGTCAAGTGAATGCAGACTATGGCTACACCTTC. Amino acids: CASSGQVNADYGYTF. The whole variable domain, filled in from reference TRBV9 and TRBJ1-2, reads DSGVTQTPKHLITATGQRVTLRCSPRSGDLSVYWYQQSLDQGLQFLIQYYNGEERAKGNILERFSAQQFPDLHSELNLSSLELGDSALYFCASSGQVNADYGYTFGSGTRLTVV.

This chain links TRBV6-2 or TRBV6-3 with TRBJ1-6; D remains unclear. CDR1 and CDR2 from the germline V gene are MNHEY and SVGEGT. V was shortened by 0 bases and J by 10 bases, with 19 bases between the two germline ends. The length of the CDR3 is 17 residues. CDR3 DNA sequence: TGTGCCAGCAGTTACTCGAATTTGGGAAACGGAAGGTCACCCCTCCACTTT. Translated, it gives CASSYSNLGNGRSPLHF.

Comments on this clonotype: One end of the junction does not line up with germline, which may come from a read error. The V gene is TRBV12-5, the J gene TRBJ2-7; D gene unclear. The germline CDR1 and CDR2 sequences are LGHNT and FRNRAP. CDR3 length equals 11 residues. The CDR3 bases are TGTGCTAGTGGTTCTCTCCCCAACTGGTCCTTC. Amino acid sequence: CASGSLPNWSF.

In this sample, this clonotype turned up once. This rearrangement joins TRBV7-9 to TRBJ2-7; D is undetermined. This CDR3 is 12 amino acids long. Trimming took off 3 bases at V and 6 bases at J, with 9 bases between the two ends. Germline CDR1 and CDR2: SEHNR and FQNEAQ (reference sequence). In nucleotides, the CDR3 is TGTGCCAGCAGCTTTCAGATGGCCGAGCAGTACTTC. This sequence encodes CASSFQMAEQYF.

The chain couples TRBV28 to TRBJ2-7; 9 positions agree with TRBD1. Germline V lookup: CDR1 MDHEN, CDR2 SYDVKM. The length of the CDR3 is 14 residues. The trim removed 4 bases at V and 7 bases at J, leaving 8 bases unmatched. The CDR3, as DNA: TGTGCCAGCAGTTCCCCCGGGACAGGGAGGGAGCAGTACTTC. Its protein is CASSSPGTGREQYF.

This chain joins TRBV6-5 and TRBJ2-6; D is uncertain. With 8 bases removed from V and 0 bases from J, the gap between germline ends came to 11 bases. Germline CDR1 MNHEY, CDR2 SVGAGI. This CDR3 has 15 amino acids. The CDR3 DNA follows: TGTGCCAGCGCGCCCAATTTCTCTGGGGCCAACGTCCTGACTTTC. Translating it yields CASAPNFSGANVLTF.

The rearrangement uses TRBV24-1 and TRBJ2-3; the D call may be TRBD1 or TRBD2 (5 bases each). Germline CDR1 reads KGHDR; CDR2 reads SFDVKD. This CDR3 spans 15 amino acids. The V and J ends lost 4 bases and 2 bases respectively, with 12 bases between them. The CDR3 loop reads CATSERGLHTDTQYF. As DNA, the CDR3 is TGTGCCACCAGTGAACGGGGCCTCCACACAGATACGCAGTATTTT.

This chain links TRBV6-5 with TRBJ1-1; D is uncertain. This CDR3 is 14 amino acids long. Germline CDR1 MNHEY, CDR2 SVGAGI. The V gene lost 2 bases and the J gene lost 4 bases, with 11 bases spanning the gap. The CDR3 DNA reads TGTGCCAGCAGTTACAACCCAGGCAGCACTGAAGCTTTCTTT. As protein: CASSYNPGSTEAFF.

The chain recombines TRBV15 with TRBJ1-5; D is ambiguous. CDR1 is LNHNV, CDR2 YYDKDF, per germline (reference sequence). The CDR3 loop spans 12 amino acids. V lost 5 bases and J lost 3, with 5 bases in between. CDR3 in DNA: TGTGCCACCAGCCCCCCCAATCAGCCCCAGCATTTT. Amino acids: CATSPPNQPQHF.

The V and J genes are TRBV20-1 and TRBJ2-3; the match to TRBD2 covers 8 bases. CDR3 length equals 11 residues. In germline, CDR1 is DFQATT, CDR2 SNEGSKA (reference sequence). CDR3 sequence (DNA): TGCAGGCCGGGGGGGCGTGATACGCAGTATTTT. Protein: CRPGGRDTQYF.

The DNA for the CDR3 is TGCAGTGCTAGAGAAGGATCAGGGGGTCAGCCCCAGCATTTT. This translates into CSAREGSGGQPQHF. V usage is TRBV20-1 and J usage is TRBJ1-5, with 7 bases fitting TRBD1. The CDR3 consists of 14 residues. Germline assignment: CDR1 DFQATT and CDR2 SNEGSKA (reference sequence). With 0 bases clipped from V and 6 bases from J, the junction kept 5 bases outside the gene matches.

CDR3 loop: CSARDGGAGAIYEQYF. In DNA, the CDR3 is TGCAGTGCTAGAGATGGCGGTGCGGGGGCCATTTACGAGCAGTACTTC. The chain has TRBV20-1 and TRBJ2-7, with D possibly TRBD2 on 7 matching bases. The CDR3 contains 16 residues. Per the germline V gene, CDR1 is DFQATT and CDR2 is SNEGSKA (reference sequence). Trimming stripped 0 bases from V and 4 bases from J, with 19 bases between.

The chain combines TRBV12-3 or TRBV12-4 with TRBJ1-5; TRBD1 matches at 9 bases. J lost 3 bases, V lost 6 bases, and 6 bases had no gene match. CDR3 length: 15 residues. The CDR3 loop reads CASSRTGANNQPQHF. CDR3 in DNA: TGTGCCAGCAGCCGGACAGGGGCCAACAATCAGCCCCAGCATTTT.